This TCR beta chain was retrieved from a study of T cells in localized non-small cell lung cancer. General study points: Uninvolved adjacent lung had higher T cell clonality than tumor and all other tissues.

Regarding this clone: Antigen specificity is unknown.

The length of the CDR3 is 13 residues. V gave up 3 bases and J gave up 0 bases, with 6 bases separating them. Germline V gene lookup returns CDR1 MNHNS and CDR2 SASEGT. Using immunoSEQ multiplex PCR, the repertoire was profiled, and TCRdb retains in-frame clones only, with some absent. The sample includes 130,000 or so clones, 89% of them seen just once. The sample was peripheral blood, taken before any cancer treatment. The receptor was isolated from an older female donor with stage I lung adenocarcinoma. This chain uses TRBV6-1 with TRBJ2-7; possible D gene TRBD1, 5 bases. CDR3: CASSDQGSYEQYF. CDR3 in DNA: TGTGCCAGCAGTGACCAGGGCTCCTACGAGCAGTACTTC.